This T cell receptor beta chain was documented in a study of T and B cells in COVID-19 patients. Study results and limitations: Of under 2,500 TCR clusters found only in the recovered cohort, fewer than 35 had low generation probability.

This CDR3 is built from 14 residues. Trimming took off 6 bases at V and 2 bases at J, with 12 bases between the two ends. CDR1 is MNHNS, CDR2 SASEGT, per germline. Blood genomic DNA input for TRB amplification was 250-500 ng. Multiplex PCR with BIOMED2 TRB-A/B primer pools amplified TRB rearrangements. Each CDR3 protein is one row after TCRdb ran MiXCR on the multiplex PCR reads. The sample carries about 3,100 distinct CDR3 sequences, roughly 22% recorded once. With respect to this clonotype: Antigen specificity is unknown.

The sequence was collected from a human donor with active COVID-19. What was sequenced was blood. J is TRBJ2-3 and V is TRBV6-1, with D possibly TRBD2 on 5 matching bases. In DNA form, the CDR3 reads TGTGCCAGCAGGCCGAGCGGCCTCACAGATACGCAGTATTTT. As protein: CASRPSGLTDTQYF.